This T cell receptor beta chain was captured by sequencing in a study of human CD8 memory T cell subsets. Study-level findings and limits: T cell repertoires from the stem-like memory and precursor exhausted subsets showed minimal mutual overlap.

CDR1 and CDR2 (germline): LGHNA, YNFKEQ. The CDR3 is 12 amino acids. Researchers made TCR beta libraries via UMI-labeled 5' RACE. TCRdb reanalyzed the 5' RACE reads, giving one entry per CDR3 protein sequence and no DNA. Its table records approximately 7,000 distinct CDR3 sequences. Points on this clonotype: Antigen: not known.

Enrichment for total CD8+ T cells was performed by negative magnetic separation. In each subset, RNA was taken from duplicate vials, each of approximately 140,000 sorted CD8+ T cells. The chain links TRBV4-2 to TRBJ1-5. The source material was CD8+ stem-like memory T cells (TSCM and TCM) sorted from PBMCs. The sample's subset: stem-like memory CD8 T cells (TSTEM), CCR7+ PD-1- TIGIT-. The receptor's source is a human donor in good health. The CDR3: CASSQEGTYLHF.